This T cell receptor (beta chain) was documented in a study of T and B cells in COVID-19 patients. Overall study results and limits: Of under 2,500 TCR clusters found only in the recovered cohort, fewer than 40 had low generation probability.

TRB rearrangements were amplified by multiplex PCR with BIOMED2 TRB-A/B primers. TCRdb re-called the multiplex PCR reads through MiXCR, storing one row per CDR3 protein. The repertoire includes 17,000 or so distinct CDR3 sequences, under 35% of them detected once, and around 3.3% sits in the top ten. Germline assignment: CDR1 LNHNV and CDR2 YYDKDF (reference sequence). V was clipped by 3 bases and J by 0 bases; unmatched bases: 9. The CDR3 contains 19 residues. TRB was amplified from approximately 250-500 ng of blood genomic DNA. This clonotype was picked up one time. The antigen is undetermined. Sequencing input: blood. The sequence was obtained from a human donor who had recovered from COVID-19. The rearrangement links TRBV15 to TRBJ2-6; 9 bases are shared with TRBD1. CDR3 bases: TGTGCCACCAGCAGGGGTGGCGGGACAGGGACCTCTGGGGCCAACGTCCTGACTTTC. Translation gives CATSRGGGTGTSGANVLTF.